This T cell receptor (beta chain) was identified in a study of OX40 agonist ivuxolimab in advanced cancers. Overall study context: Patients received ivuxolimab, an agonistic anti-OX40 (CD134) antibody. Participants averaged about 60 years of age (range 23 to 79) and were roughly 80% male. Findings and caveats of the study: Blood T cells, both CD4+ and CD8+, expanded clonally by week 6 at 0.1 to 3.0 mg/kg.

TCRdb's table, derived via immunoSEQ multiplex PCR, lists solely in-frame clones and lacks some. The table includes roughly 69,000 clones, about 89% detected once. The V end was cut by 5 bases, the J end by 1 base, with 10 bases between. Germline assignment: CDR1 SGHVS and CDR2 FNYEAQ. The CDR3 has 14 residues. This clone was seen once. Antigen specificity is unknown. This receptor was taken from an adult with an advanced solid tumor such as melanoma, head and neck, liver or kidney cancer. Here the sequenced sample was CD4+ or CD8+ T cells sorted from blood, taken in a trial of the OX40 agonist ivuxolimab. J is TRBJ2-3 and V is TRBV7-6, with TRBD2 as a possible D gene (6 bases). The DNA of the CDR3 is TGTGCCAGCAGCCTGGGACTCGGCACAGATACGCAGTATTTT. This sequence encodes CASSLGLGTDTQYF. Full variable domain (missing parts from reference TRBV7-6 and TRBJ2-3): GAGVSQSPRYKVTKRGQDVALRCDPISGHVSLYWYRQALGQGPEFLTYFNYEAQQDKSGLPNDRFSAERPEGSISTLTIQRTEQRDSAMYRCASSLGLGTDTQYFGPGTRLTVL.